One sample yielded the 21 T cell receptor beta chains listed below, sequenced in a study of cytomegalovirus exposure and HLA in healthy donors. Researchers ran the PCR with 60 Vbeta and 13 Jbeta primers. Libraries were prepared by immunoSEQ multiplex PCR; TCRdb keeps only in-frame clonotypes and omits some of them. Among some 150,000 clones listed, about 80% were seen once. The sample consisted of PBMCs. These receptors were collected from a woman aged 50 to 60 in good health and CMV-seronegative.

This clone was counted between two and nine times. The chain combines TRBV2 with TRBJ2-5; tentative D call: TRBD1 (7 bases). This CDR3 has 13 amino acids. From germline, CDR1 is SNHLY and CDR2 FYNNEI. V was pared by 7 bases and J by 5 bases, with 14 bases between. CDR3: CASIPGGMETQYF. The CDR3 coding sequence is TGTGCCAGCATCCCAGGGGGGATGGAGACCCAGTACTTC.

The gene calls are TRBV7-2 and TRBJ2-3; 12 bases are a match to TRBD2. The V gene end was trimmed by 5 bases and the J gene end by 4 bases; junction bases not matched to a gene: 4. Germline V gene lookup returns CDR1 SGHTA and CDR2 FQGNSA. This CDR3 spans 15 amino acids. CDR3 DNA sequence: TGTGCCAGCAGCCAAGCTAGCGGGGGGGCAGATACGCAGTATTTT. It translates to CASSQASGGADTQYF.

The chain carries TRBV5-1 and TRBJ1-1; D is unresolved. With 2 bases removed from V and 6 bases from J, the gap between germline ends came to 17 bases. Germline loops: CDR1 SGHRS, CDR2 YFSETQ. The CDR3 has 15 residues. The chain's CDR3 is CASSLGPAEGSEAFF. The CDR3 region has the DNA TGCGCCAGCAGCTTAGGACCAGCTGAGGGATCTGAAGCTTTCTTT.

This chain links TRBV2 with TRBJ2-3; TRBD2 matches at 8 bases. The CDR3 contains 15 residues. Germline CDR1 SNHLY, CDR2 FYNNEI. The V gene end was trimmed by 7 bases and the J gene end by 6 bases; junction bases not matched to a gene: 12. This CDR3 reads CASILGGAGVDTQYF. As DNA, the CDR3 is TGTGCCAGCATTCTCGGGGGAGCGGGAGTCGATACGCAGTATTTT.

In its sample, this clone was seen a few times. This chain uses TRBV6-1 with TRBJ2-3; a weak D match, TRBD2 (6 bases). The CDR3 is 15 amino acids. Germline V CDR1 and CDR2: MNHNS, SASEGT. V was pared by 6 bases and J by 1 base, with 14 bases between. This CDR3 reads CASSPPEGGTDTQYF. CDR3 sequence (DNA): TGTGCCAGCAGCCCCCCGGAGGGCGGCACAGATACGCAGTATTTT.

CDR3 sequence (DNA): TGTGCCAGCTCGCAGGACAGCGGTAATTCACCCCTCCACTTT. It encodes CASSQDSGNSPLHF. V and J are TRBV18 and TRBJ1-6; tentatively, D is TRBD1 (6 bases). CDR3 length equals 14 residues. Between the trimmed V and J ends, which lost 6 bases and 6 bases, there was a span of 12 bases. The germline gives CDR1 KGHSH, CDR2 LQKENI.

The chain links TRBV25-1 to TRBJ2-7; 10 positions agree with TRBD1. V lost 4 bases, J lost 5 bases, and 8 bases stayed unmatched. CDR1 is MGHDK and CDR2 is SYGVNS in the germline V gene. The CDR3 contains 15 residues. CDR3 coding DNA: TGTGCCAGCAGTGGGACCGGGACAGGGGACCACGAGCAGTACTTC. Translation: CASSGTGTGDHEQYF.

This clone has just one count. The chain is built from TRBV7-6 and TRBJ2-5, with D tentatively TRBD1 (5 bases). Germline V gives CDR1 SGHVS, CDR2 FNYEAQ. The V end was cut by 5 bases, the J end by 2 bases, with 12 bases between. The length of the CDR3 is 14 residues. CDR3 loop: CASSLGAGQETQYF. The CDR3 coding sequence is TGTGCCAGCAGCCTAGGGGCAGGTCAAGAGACCCAGTACTTC.

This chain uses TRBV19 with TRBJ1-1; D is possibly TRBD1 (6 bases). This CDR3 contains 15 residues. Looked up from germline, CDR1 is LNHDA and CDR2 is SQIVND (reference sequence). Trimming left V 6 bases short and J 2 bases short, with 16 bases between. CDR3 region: CASSNNWGPNTEAFF. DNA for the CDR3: TGTGCCAGTAGCAACAATTGGGGGCCCAACACTGAAGCTTTCTTT. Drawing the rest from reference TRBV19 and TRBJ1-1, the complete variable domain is DGGITQSPKYLFRKEGQNVTLSCEQNLNHDAMYWYRQDPGQGLRLIYYSQIVNDFQKGDIAEGYSVSREKKESFPLTVTSAQKNPTAFYLCASSNNWGPNTEAFFGQGTRLTVV.

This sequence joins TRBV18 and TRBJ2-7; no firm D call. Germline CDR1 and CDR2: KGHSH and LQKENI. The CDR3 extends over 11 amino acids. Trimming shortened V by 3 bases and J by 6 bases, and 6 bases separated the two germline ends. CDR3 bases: TGTGCCAGCTCACCGGAGTCCGAGCAGTACTTC. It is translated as CASSPESEQYF.

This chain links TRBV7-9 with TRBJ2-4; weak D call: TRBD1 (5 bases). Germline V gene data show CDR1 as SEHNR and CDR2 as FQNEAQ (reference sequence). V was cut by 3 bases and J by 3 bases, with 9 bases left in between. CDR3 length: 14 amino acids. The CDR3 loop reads CASSFQGGKNIQYF. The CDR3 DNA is TGTGCCAGCAGCTTCCAGGGTGGCAAAAACATTCAGTACTTC.

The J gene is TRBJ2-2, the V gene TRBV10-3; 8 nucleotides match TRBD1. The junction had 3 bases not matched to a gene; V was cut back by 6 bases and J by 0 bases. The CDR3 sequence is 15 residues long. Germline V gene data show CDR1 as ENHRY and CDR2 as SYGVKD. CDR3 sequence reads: CAISATGANTGELFF. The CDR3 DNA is TGTGCCATCAGCGCGACAGGGGCGAACACCGGGGAGCTGTTTTTT.

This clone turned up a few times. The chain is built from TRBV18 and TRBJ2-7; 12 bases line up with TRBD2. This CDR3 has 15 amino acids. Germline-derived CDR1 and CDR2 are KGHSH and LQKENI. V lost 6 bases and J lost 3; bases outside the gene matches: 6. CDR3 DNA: TGTGCCAGCTCCCCTAGGACTAGCGGGAACTACGAGCAGTACTTC. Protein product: CASSPRTSGNYEQYF.

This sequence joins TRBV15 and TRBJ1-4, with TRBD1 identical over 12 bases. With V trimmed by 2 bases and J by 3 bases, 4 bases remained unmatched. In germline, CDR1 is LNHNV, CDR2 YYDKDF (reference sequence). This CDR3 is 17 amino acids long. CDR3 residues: CATSRRDRGLPNEKLFF. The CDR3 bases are TGTGCCACCAGCAGAAGGGACAGGGGGCTGCCTAATGAAAAACTGTTTTTT.

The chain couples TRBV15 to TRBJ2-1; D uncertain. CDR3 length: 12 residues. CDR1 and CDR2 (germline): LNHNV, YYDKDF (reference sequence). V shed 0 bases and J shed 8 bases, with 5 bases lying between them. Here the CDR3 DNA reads TGTGCCACCAGCAGAGATGGCCATGAGCAGTTCTTC. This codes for CATSRDGHEQFF. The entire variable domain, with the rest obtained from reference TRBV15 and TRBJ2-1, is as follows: DAMVIQNPRYQVTQFGKPVTLSCSQTLNHNVMYWYQQKSSQAPKLLFHYYDKDFNNEADTPDNFQSRRPNTSFCFLDIRSPGLGDTAMYLCATSRDGHEQFFGPGTRLTVL.

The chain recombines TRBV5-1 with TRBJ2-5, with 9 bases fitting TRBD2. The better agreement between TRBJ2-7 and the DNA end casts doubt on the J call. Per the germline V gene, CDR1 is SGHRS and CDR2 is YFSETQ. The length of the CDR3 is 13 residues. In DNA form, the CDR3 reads TGCGCCAGCAGCAGCGGGAGGTCCTACGAGCAGTACTTC. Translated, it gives CASSSGRSYEQYF.

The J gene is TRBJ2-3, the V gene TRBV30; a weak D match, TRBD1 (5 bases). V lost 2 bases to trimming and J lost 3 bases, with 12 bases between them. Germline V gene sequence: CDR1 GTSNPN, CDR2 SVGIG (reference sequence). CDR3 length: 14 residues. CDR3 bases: TGTGCCTGGAGTCTCACCCGACAGACAGATACGCAGTATTTT. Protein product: CAWSLTRQTDTQYF.

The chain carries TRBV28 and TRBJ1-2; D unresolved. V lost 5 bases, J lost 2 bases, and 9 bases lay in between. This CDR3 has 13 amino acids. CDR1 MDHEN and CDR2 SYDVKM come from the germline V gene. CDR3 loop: CASSPAENYGYTF. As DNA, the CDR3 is TGTGCCAGCAGTCCGGCGGAAAACTATGGCTACACCTTC.

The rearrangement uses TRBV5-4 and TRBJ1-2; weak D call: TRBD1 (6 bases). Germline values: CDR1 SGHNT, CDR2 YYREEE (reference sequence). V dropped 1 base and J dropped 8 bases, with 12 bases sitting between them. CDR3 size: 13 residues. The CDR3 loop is CASSLWQGSGYTF. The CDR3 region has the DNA TGTGCCAGCAGCTTGTGGCAGGGGAGCGGCTACACCTTC.

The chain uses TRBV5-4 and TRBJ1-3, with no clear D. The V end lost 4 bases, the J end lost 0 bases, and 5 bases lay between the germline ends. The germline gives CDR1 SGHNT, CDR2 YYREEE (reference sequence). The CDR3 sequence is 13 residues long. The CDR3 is CASSPFSGNTIYF. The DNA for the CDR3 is TGTGCCAGCAGCCCCTTCTCTGGAAACACCATATATTTT. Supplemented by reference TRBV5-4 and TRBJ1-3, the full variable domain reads ETGVTQSPTHLIKTRGQQVTLRCSSQSGHNTVSWYQQALGQGPQFIFQYYREEENGRGNFPPRFSGLQFPNYSSELNVNALELDDSALYLCASSPFSGNTIYFGEGSWLTVV.

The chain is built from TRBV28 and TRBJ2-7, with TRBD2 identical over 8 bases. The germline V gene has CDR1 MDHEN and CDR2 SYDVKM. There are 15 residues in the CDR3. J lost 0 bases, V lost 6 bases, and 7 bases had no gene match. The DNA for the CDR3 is TGTGCCAGCAGATTTAGCGGGACCAGCTCCTACGAGCAGTACTTC. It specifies CASRFSGTSSYEQYF.